One and the same sample provided the 17 T cell receptor beta chains below, sequenced in a study of cytomegalovirus exposure and HLA in healthy donors. PCR was performed using 60 Vbeta and 13 Jbeta primers. Some clones are missing from TCRdb's copy, which holds only in-frame ones; the method was immunoSEQ multiplex PCR. The sample consists of 100,000 to 150,000 clones, about four fifths of them appearing once. The sequencing sample was made of PBMCs. These receptors were collected from a man younger than 45 in good health and CMV-seronegative.

The V call is TRBV13, the J call TRBJ2-7, with D tentatively TRBD2 (6 bases). The germline V gene has CDR1 PRHDT and CDR2 FYEKMQ (reference sequence). CDR3 length: 13 amino acids. V was shortened by 7 bases and J by 4 bases, with 14 bases between the two germline ends. CDR3 residues: CASTLGSGYEQYF. CDR3 DNA: TGTGCCAGCACCCTTGGGAGCGGGTACGAGCAGTACTTC.

This clone was picked up one time. The chain joins TRBV7-2 to TRBJ1-1; a possible D gene is TRBD1 (6 bases). Trimming removed 6 bases at V and 0 bases at J, with 14 bases between. The CDR3 has 15 residues. Germline lookup yields CDR1 SGHTA and CDR2 FQGNSA. The CDR3 loop reads CASSSLGTLNTEAFF. In nucleotides, the CDR3 is TGTGCCAGCAGTAGCCTCGGGACATTGAACACTGAAGCTTTCTTT.

This clone has just a few counts. This chain joins TRBV6-6 and TRBJ2-7; the D gene is possibly TRBD2 (5 bases). Per germline, CDR1 MNHNY and CDR2 SVGAGI (reference sequence). Trimming stripped 8 bases from V and 1 base from J, with 12 bases between. The CDR3 runs to 13 residues. CDR3 bases: TGTGCCAGCTCGGACCGGGGATCCTACGAGCAGTACTTC. Its translation: CASSDRGSYEQYF.

CDR3 DNA: TGTGCCATCAGGGGGGACAGGGGTGGCGAGCAGTACTTC. As protein: CAIRGDRGGEQYF. V and J are TRBV10-3 and TRBJ2-7, with 10 bases matching TRBD1. This CDR3 has 13 residues. The germline V gene has CDR1 ENHRY and CDR2 SYGVKD. With 6 bases clipped from V and 6 bases from J, the junction kept 5 bases outside the gene matches.

The rearrangement links TRBV6-5 to TRBJ2-1; 9 bases are shared with TRBD1. The CDR3 length is 14 residues. V was clipped by 6 bases and J by 7 bases; unmatched bases: 7. Germline V gene lookup returns CDR1 MNHEY and CDR2 SVGAGI. In DNA, the CDR3 is TGTGCCAGCAGCACAAACAGGGGGCTAAATGAGCAGTTCTTC. It translates to CASSTNRGLNEQFF.

The V gene is TRBV7-2, the J gene TRBJ1-5; D uncertain. The CDR3 has 15 amino acids. V was shortened by 3 bases and J by 4 bases, with 13 bases between the two germline ends. Germline V gene lookup returns CDR1 SGHTA and CDR2 FQGNSA. For the CDR3, the DNA is TGTGCCAGCAGCTTTCTAGAGGAGGTTAATCAGCCCCAGCATTTT. Translation gives CASSFLEEVNQPQHF.

J is TRBJ1-1 and V is TRBV18; D call uncertain. The CDR3 has 15 residues. Trimming pared 0 bases from V and 1 base from J, leaving 9 bases between. Germline loops: CDR1 KGHSH, CDR2 LQKENI. The CDR3 spells CASSPPLLRNTEAFF. In nucleotides, the CDR3 is TGTGCCAGCTCACCACCGTTGTTGAGGAACACTGAAGCTTTCTTT.

The chain is built from TRBV5-6 and TRBJ2-7, with 9 bases fitting TRBD1. This CDR3 has 15 residues. V was pared by 7 bases and J by 2 bases, with 10 bases of the junction left unmatched. Germline CDR1 and CDR2: SGHDT and YYEEEE. The DNA for the CDR3 is TGTGCCAGCCACCTCACGACAGGGGGTGCCTACGAGCAGTACTTC. Translated: CASHLTTGGAYEQYF. Full variable domain (rest looked up from reference TRBV5-6 and TRBJ2-7): DAGVTQSPTHLIKTRGQQVTLRCSPKSGHDTVSWYQQALGQGPQFIFQYYEEEERQRGNFPDRFSGHQFPNYSSELNVNALLLGDSALYLCASHLTTGGAYEQYFGPGTRLTVT.

The sample holds one count of this clone. The chain uses TRBV10-3 and TRBJ1-2; TRBD1 matches at 9 bases. The CDR3 consists of 13 residues. Germline V lookup: CDR1 ENHRY, CDR2 SYGVKD. Unmatched junction bases numbered 0, after V lost 4 bases and J lost 3 bases. Here the CDR3 reads CAISGTGDYGYTF. CDR3 nucleotide sequence: TGTGCCATCAGTGGGACAGGGGACTATGGCTACACCTTC.

The V gene is TRBV4-1, the J gene TRBJ2-5, with TRBD1 identical over 9 bases. The DNA end is more similar to TRBJ2-7, so the J call may be wrong. Germline V gene data show CDR1 as MGHRA and CDR2 as YSYEKL. This CDR3 region has 15 residues. Here the CDR3 DNA reads TGCGCCAGCAGCCAAGACAACAGGGGGCGGTACGAGCAGTACTTC. Translation gives CASSQDNRGRYEQYF.

V gene TRBV6-5 combines with J gene TRBJ2-7; D is perhaps TRBD2 (6 bases). The ends were cut back, 5 bases at V and 5 bases at J, with 16 bases in the middle. In germline, CDR1 is MNHEY, CDR2 SVGAGI. This CDR3 has 14 amino acids. Written as DNA, the CDR3 is TGTGCCAGCAGTGGCGGGACGAAAGTCCACGAGCAGTACTTC. It translates to CASSGGTKVHEQYF.

This chain joins TRBV6-5 and TRBJ1-1; no definite D call. Germline lookup yields CDR1 MNHEY and CDR2 SVGAGI. The CDR3 length is 13 residues. Trimming pared 6 bases from V and 4 bases from J, leaving 12 bases between. The CDR3 coding sequence is TGTGCCAGCAGCCTGACATTTCGCACTGAAGCTTTCTTT. This codes for CASSLTFRTEAFF.

V gene TRBV15 combines with J gene TRBJ1-3; D is unresolved. V lost 1 base to trimming and J lost 0 bases, with 7 bases between them. CDR1 and CDR2 from the germline V gene are LNHNV and YYDKDF (reference sequence). The CDR3 has 15 residues. CDR3 sequence (DNA): TGTGCCACCAGCAGAGCCCGGAGCTCTGGAAACACCATATATTTT. Protein sequence: CATSRARSSGNTIYF.

This chain links TRBV19 with TRBJ2-1; D is uncertain. Trimming pared 3 bases from V and 0 bases from J, leaving 9 bases between. Germline V CDR1 and CDR2: LNHDA, SQIVND (reference sequence). The CDR3 extends over 15 amino acids. The CDR3 bases are TGTGCCAGTAGTATGCCGACAAGCTCCTACAATGAGCAGTTCTTC. Its protein product is CASSMPTSSYNEQFF. The whole variable domain, filled in from reference TRBV19 and TRBJ2-1, reads DGGITQSPKYLFRKEGQNVTLSCEQNLNHDAMYWYRQDPGQGLRLIYYSQIVNDFQKGDIAEGYSVSREKKESFPLTVTSAQKNPTAFYLCASSMPTSSYNEQFFGPGTRLTVL.

V and J are TRBV15 and TRBJ2-1; no clear D. V was trimmed by 4 bases and J by 9 bases, leaving 19 bases between them. This CDR3 is 15 amino acids long. Germline V gene data show CDR1 as LNHNV and CDR2 as YYDKDF (reference sequence). DNA for the CDR3: TGTGCCACCAGCATACTATCGGGTTACCCTGGTGAGCAGTTCTTC. Translated: CATSILSGYPGEQFF.

The chain joins TRBV28 to TRBJ1-4; no clear D gene. Per germline, CDR1 MDHEN and CDR2 SYDVKM. V was pared by 0 bases and J by 3 bases, with 8 bases between. The CDR3 spans 15 residues. CDR3 bases: TGTGCCAGCAGTTTATGGGCAGGCTCTAATGAAAAACTGTTTTTT. Protein sequence: CASSLWAGSNEKLFF. The full variable domain, rest sourced from reference TRBV28 and TRBJ1-4, is DVKVTQSSRYLVKRTGEKVFLECVQDMDHENMFWYRQDPGLGLRLIYFSYDVKMKEKGDIPEGYSVSREKKERFSLILESASTNQTSMYLCASSLWAGSNEKLFFGSGTQLSVL.

The V and J genes are TRBV7-2 and TRBJ2-1; TRBD2 aligns across 9 bases. Trimming cost V 5 bases and J 6 bases; bases outside gene matches: 8. Germline CDR1 is SGHTA and CDR2 is FQGNSA. The CDR3 is made up of 15 amino acids. CDR3 in DNA: TGTGCCAGCAGCGTGACTAGCGGTCATATCAATGAGCAGTTCTTC. Residues: CASSVTSGHINEQFF.